This is a list of T cell receptor beta chains from one sample in a study of blood T cell repertoires in COVID-19. Libraries were prepared by immunoSEQ multiplex PCR; TCRdb keeps only in-frame clonotypes and omits some of them. The sample has 220,000 or so clones, about four fifths seen once; the top ten hold about 7%. Material: PBMCs or T cells enriched from blood (not recorded which). These receptors originate from a woman aged 35 to 49 who had recovered from COVID-19. Each CDR3 is given with its conserved first and last residue. The D gene is left open where the match is weak. Some rows have no size entry. The others give once, few or many, or a class for an expanded clone.

d_gene	j_gene	v_gene	abundance	CDR3aa	CDR3nt
.	TRBJ2-1	TRBV6-4	.	CASSDQTGNTYNEQFF	TGTGCCAGCAGTGACCAAACAGGGAACACCTACAATGAGCAGTTCTTC
.	TRBJ1-6	TRBV4-1	once	CASSPSVGGSNSPLHF	TGCGCCAGCAGCCCCTCTGTGGGAGGGTCTAATTCACCCCTCCACTTT
TRBD2	TRBJ2-7	TRBV28	.	CASSRPLAGVNEQYF	TGTGCCAGCAGCCGCCCACTAGCGGGAGTCAACGAGCAGTACTTC
TRBD1	TRBJ2-7	TRBV5-4	.	CASSGTALASEQYF	TGTGCCAGCAGCGGGACAGCTCTGGCCTCCGAGCAGTACTTC
.	TRBJ2-7	TRBV11-2	.	CASSLERGGYEQYF	TGTGCCAGCAGCTTAGAAAGGGGGGGCTACGAGCAGTACTTC
.	TRBJ1-5	TRBV28	.	CASSLGFLAGLNQPQHF	TGTGCCAGCAGTTTAGGTTTCTTGGCAGGGTTAAATCAGCCCCAGCATTTT
.	TRBJ1-5	TRBV20-1	.	CSASQGGGSNQPQHF	TGCAGTGCTAGTCAGGGCGGGGGAAGCAATCAGCCCCAGCATTTT
TRBD1	TRBJ1-5	TRBV30	once	CAWSRNRGNQPQHF	TGTGCCTGGAGTAGAAACAGGGGTAACCAGCCCCAGCATTTT
TRBD1	TRBJ1-5	TRBV7-9	.	CASSQGGQGREQPQHF	TGTGCCAGCAGCCAAGGGGGACAGGGGAGAGAGCAGCCCCAGCATTTT
.	TRBJ2-3	TRBV7-6	.	CASSRAGGRADTQYF	TGTGCCAGCAGCCGCGCCGGAGGGCGGGCAGATACGCAGTATTTT
TRBD1	TRBJ1-2	TRBV28	.	CASSPSRTGRNYGYTF	TGTGCCAGCAGTCCTTCCAGGACAGGGAGAAACTATGGCTACACCTTC
TRBD2	TRBJ2-1	TRBV27	.	CASSSLAGGPGEQFF	TGTGCCAGCAGTTCATTAGCGGGAGGGCCGGGTGAGCAGTTCTTC
.	TRBJ2-1	TRBV15	.	CATSSLQGGQFF	TGTGCCACCAGCAGCCTACAAGGAGGACAGTTCTTC
TRBD1	TRBJ1-4	TRBV7-9	.	CASSLAGQGGGEKLFF	TGTGCCAGCAGCTTAGCAGGACAGGGTGGGGGTGAAAAACTGTTTTTT
.	TRBJ2-1	TRBV7-9	.	CASSSSPSGGTFNEQFF	TGTGCCAGCAGCTCTAGCCCATCAGGAGGGACCTTCAATGAGCAGTTCTTC
TRBD1	TRBJ1-5	TRBV7-9	once	CASSPGGQGGWSSNQPQHF	TGTGCCAGCAGCCCCGGGGGACAGGGCGGATGGAGTAGCAATCAGCCCCAGCATTTT
.	TRBJ1-5	TRBV19	.	CASTAGALPNQPQHF	TGTGCCAGTACCGCGGGGGCGCTCCCCAATCAGCCCCAGCATTTT
.	TRBJ2-7	TRBV28	.	CASSSHGTLEAYEQYF	TGTGCCAGCAGTTCACACGGGACTTTGGAGGCCTACGAGCAGTACTTC
TRBD2	TRBJ2-2	TRBV2	.	CASSAYTSDTGELFF	TGTGCCAGCAGTGCCTACACTAGCGACACCGGGGAGCTGTTTTTT
.	TRBJ1-3	TRBV4-1	.	CASSQGGGHTIYF	TGCGCCAGCAGCCAAGGTGGGGGCCACACCATATATTTT
.	TRBJ2-2	TRBV9	.	CASSPGDSRFGELFF	TGTGCCAGCAGCCCCGGAGATAGTCGGTTCGGGGAGCTGTTTTTT
.	TRBJ1-1	TRBV5-1	.	CASSLNGGLNTEAFF	TGCGCCAGCAGCTTGAATGGGGGCCTGAACACTGAAGCTTTCTTT
TRBD1	TRBJ2-7	TRBV5-1	.	CASSYGQAPGVEEQYF	TGCGCCAGCAGCTACGGACAGGCCCCTGGGGTAGAGGAGCAGTACTTC
.	TRBJ1-5	TRBV4-1	.	CASSQDDSYSNQPQHF	TGCGCCAGCAGCCAAGATGACAGTTATAGCAATCAGCCCCAGCATTTT
.	TRBJ2-7	TRBV5-1	.	CASSLLDSGEQYF	TGCGCCAGCAGCTTGTTGGATTCCGGGGAGCAGTACTTC
TRBD2	TRBJ2-5	TRBV7-2	few	CASSLTGTRDETQYF	TGTGCCAGCAGCTTGACCGGGACTAGAGACGAGACCCAGTACTTC
TRBD2	TRBJ2-1	TRBV24-1	.	CATSDSTGGNNEQFF	TGTGCCACCAGTGATTCTACGGGAGGGAACAATGAGCAGTTCTTC
.	TRBJ2-6	TRBV19	.	CASSKGRGDPSGANVLTF	TGTGCCAGTAGCAAAGGCCGCGGGGACCCTTCTGGGGCCAACGTCCTGACTTTC
TRBD2	TRBJ2-1	TRBV28	.	CASSLSTAGLASNEQFF	TGTGCCAGCAGTTTATCGACAGCCGGACTAGCGAGTAATGAGCAGTTCTTC
TRBD1	TRBJ1-2	TRBV28	.	CASSLWASTGGYGYTF	TGTGCCAGCAGTTTATGGGCCTCGACAGGGGGTTATGGCTACACCTTC
.	TRBJ1-4	TRBV5-1	.	CASTRSRAPNEKLFF	TGCGCCAGCACCCGCTCCAGGGCTCCTAATGAAAAACTGTTTTTT
TRBD2	TRBJ2-3	TRBV28	few	CASEETSAGFDTQYF	TGTGCCAGCGAGGAGACTAGCGCCGGGTTTGATACGCAGTATTTT
.	TRBJ1-5	TRBV7-2	.	CASTMNGGVAFWAHQPQHF	TGTGCCAGCACCATGAACGGGGGGGTTGCATTTTGGGCCCATCAGCCCCAGCATTTT
.	TRBJ1-2	TRBV5-6	.	CASSNSWGYTF	TGTGCCAGCAGCAATAGTTGGGGCTACACCTTC
.	TRBJ2-6	TRBV5-1	.	CASSMVQGSGANVLTF	TGCGCCAGCAGCATGGTCCAGGGTTCTGGGGCCAACGTCCTGACTTTC
.	TRBJ2-2	TRBV11-2	few	CASSLRANTGELFF	TGTGCCAGCAGCTTGCGGGCGAACACCGGGGAGCTGTTTTTT
.	TRBJ2-5	TRBV24-1	.	CATSDSRQRETQYF	TGTGCCACCAGTGACTCCAGACAGAGAGAGACCCAGTACTTC
TRBD1	TRBJ2-7	TRBV27	.	CASSLGTGGNEQYF	TGTGCCAGCAGCCTCGGGACAGGGGGCAACGAGCAGTACTTC
.	TRBJ1-1	TRBV2	.	CASRQAGTEAFF	TGTGCCAGCAGGCAGGCTGGGACTGAAGCTTTCTTT
TRBD1	TRBJ1-2	TRBV3-1/TRBV3-2	.	CASSQGRQGNYGYTF	TGTGCCAGCAGCCAAGGGAGACAGGGGAACTATGGCTACACCTTC
.	TRBJ2-6	TRBV24-1	.	CATGSSGANVLTF	TGTGCCACCGGGAGCTCTGGGGCCAACGTCCTGACTTTC
.	TRBJ2-5	TRBV3-1/TRBV3-2	few	CASSQAQGTETQYF	TGTGCCAGCAGCCAAGCCCAGGGTACCGAGACCCAGTACTTC